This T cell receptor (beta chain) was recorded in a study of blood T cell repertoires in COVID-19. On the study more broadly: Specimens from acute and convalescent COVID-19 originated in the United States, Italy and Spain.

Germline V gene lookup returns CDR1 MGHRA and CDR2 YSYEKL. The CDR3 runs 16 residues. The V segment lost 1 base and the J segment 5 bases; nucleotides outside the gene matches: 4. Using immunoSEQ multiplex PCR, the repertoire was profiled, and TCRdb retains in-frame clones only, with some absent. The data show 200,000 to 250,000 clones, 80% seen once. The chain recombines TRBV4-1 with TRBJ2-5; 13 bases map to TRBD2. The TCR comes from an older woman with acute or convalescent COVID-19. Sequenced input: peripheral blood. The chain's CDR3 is CASSQGRGLAGETQYF. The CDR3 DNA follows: TGCGCCAGCAGCCAAGGGAGGGGACTAGCGGGGGAGACCCAGTACTTC.